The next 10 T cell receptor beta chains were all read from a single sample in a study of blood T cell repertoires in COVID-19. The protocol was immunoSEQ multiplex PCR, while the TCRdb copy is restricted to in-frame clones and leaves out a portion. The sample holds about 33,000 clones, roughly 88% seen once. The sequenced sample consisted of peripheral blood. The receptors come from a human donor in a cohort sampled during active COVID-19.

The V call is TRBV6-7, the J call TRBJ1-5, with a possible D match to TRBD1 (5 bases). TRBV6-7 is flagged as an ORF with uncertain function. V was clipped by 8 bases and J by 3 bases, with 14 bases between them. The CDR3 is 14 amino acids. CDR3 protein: CASDPQGNNQPQHF. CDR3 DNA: TGTGCCAGCGATCCTCAGGGAAACAATCAGCCCCAGCATTTT.

CDR3 residues: CATSDQGLAGQETQYF. The CDR3 DNA is TGTGCCACCAGTGACCAAGGACTAGCGGGACAAGAGACCCAGTACTTC. The chain employs TRBV24-1 and TRBJ2-5, with 12 bases lining up with TRBD2. This CDR3 is 16 amino acids long. In germline, CDR1 is KGHDR, CDR2 SFDVKD. The ends lost 4 bases at V and 2 bases at J; junction bases unmatched: 4.

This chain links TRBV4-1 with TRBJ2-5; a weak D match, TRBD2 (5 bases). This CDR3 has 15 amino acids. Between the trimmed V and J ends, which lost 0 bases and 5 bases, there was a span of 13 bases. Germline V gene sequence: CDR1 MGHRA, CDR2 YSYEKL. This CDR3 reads CASSQDHRGTETQYF. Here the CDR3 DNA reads TGCGCCAGCAGCCAAGATCATCGGGGTACGGAGACCCAGTACTTC.

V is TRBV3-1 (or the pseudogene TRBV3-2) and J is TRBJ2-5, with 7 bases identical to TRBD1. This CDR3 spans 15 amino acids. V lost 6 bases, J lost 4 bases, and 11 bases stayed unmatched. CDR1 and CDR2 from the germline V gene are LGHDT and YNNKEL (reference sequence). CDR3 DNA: TGTGCCAGCAGTCGACAGGGCGAAGGGGGAGAGACCCAGTACTTC. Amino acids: CASSRQGEGGETQYF.

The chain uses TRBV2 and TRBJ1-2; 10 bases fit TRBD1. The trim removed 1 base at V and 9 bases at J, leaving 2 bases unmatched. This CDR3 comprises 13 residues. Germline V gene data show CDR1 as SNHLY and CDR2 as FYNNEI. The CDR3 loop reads CASSEVGQGSYTF. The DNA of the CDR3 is TGTGCCAGCAGTGAAGTGGGACAGGGGAGCTACACCTTC.

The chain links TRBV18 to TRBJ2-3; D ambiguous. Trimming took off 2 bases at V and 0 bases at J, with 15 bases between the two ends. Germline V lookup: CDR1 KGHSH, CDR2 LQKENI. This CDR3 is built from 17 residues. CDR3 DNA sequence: TGTGCCAGCTCACCATTGGGTCTGGGCTTTAGCACAGATACGCAGTATTTT. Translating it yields CASSPLGLGFSTDTQYF. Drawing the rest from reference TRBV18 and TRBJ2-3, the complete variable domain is NAGVMQNPRHLVRRRGQEARLRCSPMKGHSHVYWYRQLPEEGLKFMVYLQKENIIDESGMPKERFSAEFPKEGPSILRIQQVVRGDSAAYFCASSPLGLGFSTDTQYFGPGTRLTVL.

The CDR3 loop reads CASSLFSIGELFF. CDR3 in DNA: TGTGCCAGCAGTTTATTTTCCATCGGGGAGCTGTTTTTT. The chain couples TRBV27 to TRBJ2-2; the D is unclear. V shed 1 base and J shed 7 bases, with 7 bases lying between them. The CDR3 sequence is 13 residues long. Germline assignment: CDR1 MNHEY and CDR2 SMNVEV (reference sequence).

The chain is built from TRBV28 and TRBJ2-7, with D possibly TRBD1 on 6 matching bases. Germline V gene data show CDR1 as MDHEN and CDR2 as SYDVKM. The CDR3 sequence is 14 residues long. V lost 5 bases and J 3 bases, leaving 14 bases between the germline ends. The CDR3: CASSLNQGLYEQYF. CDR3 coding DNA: TGTGCCAGCAGTCTAAACCAGGGGCTCTACGAGCAGTACTTC. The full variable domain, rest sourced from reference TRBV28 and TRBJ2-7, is DVKVTQSSRYLVKRTGEKVFLECVQDMDHENMFWYRQDPGLGLRLIYFSYDVKMKEKGDIPEGYSVSREKKERFSLILESASTNQTSMYLCASSLNQGLYEQYFGPGTRLTVT.

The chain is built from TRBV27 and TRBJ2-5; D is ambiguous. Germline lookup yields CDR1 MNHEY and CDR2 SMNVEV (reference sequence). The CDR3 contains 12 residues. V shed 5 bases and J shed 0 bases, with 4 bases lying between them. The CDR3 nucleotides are TGTGCCAGCAGTAACTACCAAGAGACCCAGTACTTC. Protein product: CASSNYQETQYF.

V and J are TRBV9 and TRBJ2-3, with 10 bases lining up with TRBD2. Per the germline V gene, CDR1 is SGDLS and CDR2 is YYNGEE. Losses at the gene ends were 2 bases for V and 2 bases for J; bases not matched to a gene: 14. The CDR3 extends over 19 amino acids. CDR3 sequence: CASSVRVSGTSDSTDTQYF. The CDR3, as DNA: TGTGCCAGCAGCGTGAGGGTATCGGGGACTAGCGATTCCACAGATACGCAGTATTTT.